In its sample, the clone carrying this TCR beta chain was seen a few times. The antigen remains unidentified. The data belong to a study of CD8+ T cells in alopecia areata. This CDR3 region has 15 residues. The V gene end was trimmed by 8 bases and the J gene end by 11 bases; junction bases not matched to a gene: 17. The V gene's germline CDR1 is SQVTM and CDR2 ANQGSEA. Study observations and caveats: Sequencing of scalp samples also includes resident alphabeta T cells from normal skin.

The sequencing template was cDNA reverse transcribed from extracted RNA. Profiled with immunoSEQ multiplex PCR; TCRdb holds only in-frame clones, not every one. The table has 150,000 to 200,000 clones, 59% seen once. Starting from PBMCs, sorting isolated CD4+ and CD8+ T cells. Here the sequenced sample was CD4+ T cells sorted from blood, taken at week 0. The chain links TRBV29-1 to TRBJ2-3, with 12 bases lining up with TRBD2. The sequence was collected from a human donor with alopecia areata. CDR3 sequence reads: CSSISGSSGGDEQYF. The CDR3 DNA reads as TGCAGCTCAATAAGTGGGTCTAGCGGGGGGGATGAGCAGTATTTT.